This T cell receptor (beta chain) was sequenced in a study of technical replicates of blood from a handful of donors. This CDR3 contains 13 residues. Germline CDR1 reads LNHDA; CDR2 reads SQIVND (reference sequence). V was clipped by 6 bases and J by 6 bases, with 12 bases between them. Measured with immunoSEQ multiplex PCR; TCRdb has only the in-frame clones, and not every one. The repertoire holds nearly 90,000 clones, with around 93% as singletons. Input material: T cells isolated from PBMCs. This clonotype was obtained from a human donor in good health. This rearrangement joins TRBV19 to TRBJ1-5; a weak D match, TRBD1 (6 bases). CDR3 region: CASRETGSQPQHF. As DNA, the CDR3 is TGTGCCAGTAGAGAAACAGGGAGTCAGCCCCAGCATTTT.